This paragraph reports one T cell receptor beta chain. What it binds is unknown. This specimen comes from a study of shared clonotypes between healthy human individuals. Whole-study results and caveats: Rarefaction demonstrated incomplete sorted-subset sequencing despite large depth. Generally, naive subsets (rather than memory subsets) showed larger estimated richness.

Deep-level assay runs were performed. The authors' processing: Owing to the provision of junction-only sequences devoid of quality scores by immunoSEQ, filtering differed. Clones were read by immunoSEQ multiplex PCR, and TCRdb kept only the in-frame ones, dropping some. D and trimming come from the DNA, and the V and J calls and clone size come from that table. Among approximately 100,000 clones, less than 75% were seen once, and the ten largest hold approximately 23%. The CDR3 loop spans 18 amino acids. Germline CDR1 is SNHLY and CDR2 is FYNNEI. The V and J ends lost 2 bases and 2 bases respectively, with 19 bases between them.

The receptor was isolated from a woman aged 25-40 years in good health. V gene TRBV2 combines with J gene TRBJ1-5, with D maybe TRBD1 (6 bases). The sequenced sample consisted of memory CD8+ T cells sorted from blood. Subset defined: CD45RO+ cells pooled with CCR7-negative TemRA cells. The CDR3 DNA reads as TGTGCCAGCAGTGAAATAGGTTTAGGGGGGATTGGCAATCAGCCCCAGCATTTT. Residues: CASSEIGLGGIGNQPQHF.